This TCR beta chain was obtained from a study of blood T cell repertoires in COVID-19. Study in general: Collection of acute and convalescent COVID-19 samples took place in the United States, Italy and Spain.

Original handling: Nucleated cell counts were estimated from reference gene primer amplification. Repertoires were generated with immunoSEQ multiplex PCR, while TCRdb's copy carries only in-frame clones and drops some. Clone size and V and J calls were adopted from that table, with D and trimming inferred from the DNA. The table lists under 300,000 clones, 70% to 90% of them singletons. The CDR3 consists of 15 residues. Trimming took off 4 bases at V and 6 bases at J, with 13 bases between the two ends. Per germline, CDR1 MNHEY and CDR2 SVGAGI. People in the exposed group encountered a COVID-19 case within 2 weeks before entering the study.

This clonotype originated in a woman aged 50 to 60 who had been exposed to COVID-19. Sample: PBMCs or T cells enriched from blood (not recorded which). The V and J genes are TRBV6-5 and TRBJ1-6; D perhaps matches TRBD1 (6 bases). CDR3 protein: CASSSTGFSNSPLHF. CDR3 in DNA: TGTGCCAGCAGTTCTACAGGGTTTTCTAATTCACCCCTCCACTTT.